The entry that follows covers one T cell receptor beta chain sequence. Its antigen is not known. The sample comes from a study of CD8 T cells in ankylosing spondylitis. Germline V gene lookup returns CDR1 LGHDT and CDR2 YNNKEL (reference sequence). V lost 4 bases, J lost 6 bases, and 14 bases stayed unmatched. The CDR3 is 19 amino acids. In making TCR beta libraries, quantitative 5'-RACE with molecular barcodes was used. TCRdb used MiXCR to reprocess the 5' RACE reads, holding one entry per CDR3 protein. Among under 950,000 distinct CDR3 sequences listed, roughly 19% were seen once. Broader study findings: Seemingly characteristic of ankylosing spondylitis blood was a TCR beta motif consisting of eight highly homologous variants. Clones linked to disease were reported to show significant enrichment in matched ankylosing spondylitis synovial fluid. Some of these motif variants have turned up before, in reports on reactive arthritis synovial fluid and blood.

The sequence was obtained from a male donor with ankylosing spondylitis. Material for sequencing was blood, either unsorted or a sorted T cell fraction (not recorded which). The chain uses TRBV3-1 and TRBJ2-3; 15 bases match TRBD2. CDR3 bases: TGTGCCAGCAGCCCCACTCGTGGACTAGCGGGAGGGCCGAGGGATACGCAGTATTTT. Encoded protein: CASSPTRGLAGGPRDTQYF.